Following are 21 T cell receptor beta chains from one sample sequenced in a study of CXCR3-negative and CXCR3-positive naive CD8 T cells. It was by 5' RACE with UMI labels that the TRB cDNA libraries were prepared. TCRdb reprocessed the 5' RACE reads, with one entry per CDR3 protein and no DNA. In all, the sample yields approximately 59,000 distinct CDR3 sequences. Study-wide results and caveats: CXCR3-positive naive cells had TRB CDR3s that were more hydrophobic than CXCR3-negative naive cells had.

Their antigens are not known. Specimen: naive CXCR3+ CD8+ T cells from blood. Subset of the sample: CD45RO-CCR7+CD27+CD95- naive CD8+ T cells expressing CXCR3 (TNR3+). The receptors here all came from a human donor in good health. Some clones in this sample may be carry-over from other donors' samples.

The rearrangement links TRBV7-2 to TRBJ2-7; the D call from TCRdb, TRBD2, cannot be confirmed without DNA. CDR3 size: 19 residues. Germline values: CDR1 SGHTA, CDR2 FQGNSA. CDR3 amino acids: CASSLGLPGTSGPPYEQYF.

The V gene is TRBV19, the J gene TRBJ2-2; TCRdb calls TRBD1, which cannot be checked without DNA. This CDR3 has 16 amino acids. Germline CDR1 reads LNHDA; CDR2 reads SQIVND (reference sequence). The CDR3 sequence: CASSIGTRANTGELFF.

The rearrangement links TRBV6-5 to TRBJ2-2; lacking DNA, the TRBD1 call made by TCRdb goes unchecked. Germline V lookup: CDR1 MNHEY, CDR2 SVGAGI. The CDR3 runs to 16 residues. The CDR3 sequence: CASSYEDRGVTGELFF.

The V and J genes are TRBV20-1 and TRBJ2-7; TCRdb returns TRBD2, unconfirmable since there is no DNA. The CDR3 is 13 residues long. Per the germline V gene, CDR1 is DFQATT and CDR2 is SNEGSKA (reference sequence). This CDR3 is CSARGPSSYEQYF.

The chain joins TRBV27 to TRBJ2-1; TCRdb designates TRBD1, a call that cannot be tested without DNA. CDR3 length: 15 residues. Per the germline V gene, CDR1 is MNHEY and CDR2 is SMNVEV (reference sequence). This CDR3 reads CASTPWGSSADEQFF.

The V call is TRBV6-4, the J call TRBJ2-1; TCRdb's D call, TRBD2, is unchecked because there is no DNA. CDR3 length equals 15 residues. Germline V gene sequence: CDR1 MRHNA, CDR2 SNTAGT. This chain's CDR3 is CASSDSAGGYNEQFF.

The chain carries TRBV4-1 and TRBJ2-7; TCRdb picks TRBD1, but there is no DNA to check that call. Germline V gene lookup returns CDR1 MGHRA and CDR2 YSYEKL. The CDR3 spans 15 residues. The CDR3 here is CASSQGRGPSYEQYF.

This chain joins TRBV11-1 and TRBJ2-1; TCRdb names TRBD2, which stays unverified in the absence of DNA. The CDR3 runs 17 residues. CDR1 and CDR2 (germline): SGHAT, FQDESV (reference sequence). This CDR3 is CASSLYGLAGGPYEQFF.

This chain connects TRBV11-2 to TRBJ2-7; TCRdb gives TRBD1 as the D gene, but with no DNA this cannot be confirmed. There are 14 residues in the CDR3. Germline loops: CDR1 SGHAT, CDR2 FQNNGV. CDR3 region: CASSLGTGEYEQYF.

The chain combines TRBV10-3 with TRBJ2-7. The CDR3 sequence is 14 residues long. Germline V gene data show CDR1 as ENHRY and CDR2 as SYGVKD. CDR3 loop: CAISESMSSYEQYF.

V and J are TRBV29-1 and TRBJ2-5; TCRdb's D call, TRBD2, is unchecked because there is no DNA. This CDR3 contains 13 residues. In germline, CDR1 is SQVTM, CDR2 ANQGSEA. CDR3 amino acids: CSVQPGLEETQYF.

J is TRBJ2-1 and V is TRBV3-1; TCRdb gives TRBD2 as the D gene, but with no DNA this cannot be confirmed. Looked up from germline, CDR1 is LGHDT and CDR2 is YNNKEL (reference sequence). The CDR3 is made up of 18 amino acids. CDR3: CASSQERLAGAADNEQFF.

This sequence joins TRBV25-1 and TRBJ1-1; without DNA, the TCRdb call of TRBD1 cannot be checked. This CDR3 is 15 amino acids long. Germline CDR1 reads MGHDK; CDR2 reads SYGVNS. The CDR3 sequence: CASSEWRTEGTEAFF.

The CDR3 reads CASSIDWRDPANEQFF. This chain uses TRBV19 with TRBJ2-1; lacking DNA, the TRBD2 call made by TCRdb goes unchecked. The CDR3 covers 16 residues. Germline values: CDR1 LNHDA, CDR2 SQIVND (reference sequence).

The chain joins TRBV6-6 to TRBJ1-1. This CDR3 is 11 amino acids long. The germline gives CDR1 MNHNY, CDR2 SVGAGI (reference sequence). CDR3: CASSYGAEAFF.

The rearrangement joins TRBV30 to TRBJ2-7; the TRBD1 assignment by TCRdb is unverifiable without DNA. Germline CDR1 GTSNPN, CDR2 SVGIG (reference sequence). The length of the CDR3 is 11 residues. The CDR3 spells CAYRRLLEQYF.

The chain employs TRBV7-9 and TRBJ1-1. In germline, CDR1 is SEHNR, CDR2 FQNEAQ (reference sequence). The CDR3 spans 13 residues. The CDR3 sequence is CASTPISNTEAFF.

J is TRBJ1-6 and V is TRBV7-9. Germline V gives CDR1 SEHNR, CDR2 FQNEAQ (reference sequence). CDR3 length: 14 residues. The CDR3 is CASSLNPLGSPLHF.

The chain carries TRBV19 and TRBJ2-1; the D call of TRBD1 rests on TCRdb alone, since no DNA is present to check it. The germline V gene encodes CDR1 LNHDA and CDR2 SQIVND (reference sequence). This CDR3 spans 14 amino acids. The CDR3: CASAPVPGVHEQFF. Full variable domain (remainder filled in from reference TRBV19 and TRBJ2-1): DGGITQSPKYLFRKEGQNVTLSCEQNLNHDAMYWYRQDPGQGLRLIYYSQIVNDFQKGDIAEGYSVSREKKESFPLTVTSAQKNPTAFYLCASAPVPGVHEQFFGPGTRLTVL.

The rearrangement links TRBV3-2 to TRBJ2-2; TCRdb's D call of TRBD1 is untestable without DNA. TRBV3-2 represents a pseudogene. CDR3 length: 17 amino acids. Here the CDR3 reads CASSHPPRGASAGELFF.

The chain joins TRBV7-8 to TRBJ2-5; TCRdb returns TRBD1, unconfirmable since there is no DNA. The length of the CDR3 is 14 residues. Germline CDR1 reads SGHVS; CDR2 reads FQNEAQ. The CDR3 reads CASSLNRGGETQYF.